This is a list of T cell receptor beta chains from one sample in a study of neurological immune-mediated disorders. TCRdb redid the calling of the 5' RACE reads with MiXCR, one entry per CDR3 protein. The repertoire holds tens of thousands of distinct CDR3 sequences, approximately 3% seen once, with 7.5% to 8.5% in the top ten. The sample taken for sequencing was PBMCs. These receptors were taken from a woman in her fifties or sixties with multiple sclerosis. CDR3s include the opening cysteine and the closing phenylalanine or tryptophan. The D gene is left open where the match is weak. The listing skips clone size in some rows; elsewhere it reads once, few, many or a size class.

length: 14
D: -
size: few
V: TRBV30
J: TRBJ1-1
DNA: TGTGCCTGGAGCCTGGACAGCGTGAGGACTGAAGCTTTCTTT
CDR3: CAWSLDSVRTEAFF

length: 13
D: -
size: many
V: TRBV7-7
J: TRBJ2-1
DNA: TGTGCTAGCAGTTCAGGGGGGTTCGGTGAGCAGTTCTTC
CDR3: CASSSGGFGEQFF

length: 14
D: -
size: -
V: TRBV10-1
J: TRBJ2-7
DNA: TGCGCCAGCAGTAGTTGCCAGTCCTCCTACGAGCAGTACTTC
CDR3: CASSSCQSSYEQYF

length: 14
D: TRBD1
size: many
V: TRBV18
J: TRBJ1-1
DNA: TGTGCCAGCTCACCGGGACAGGGGAACACTGAAGCTTTCTTT
CDR3: CASSPGQGNTEAFF

length: 16
D: TRBD2
size: -
V: TRBV3-1
J: TRBJ2-5
DNA: TGTGCCAGCAGCCAGGGCCTAGCGGGGGGACAAGAGACCCAGTACTTC
CDR3: CASSQGLAGGQETQYF

length: 15
D: TRBD1
size: many
V: TRBV5-1
J: TRBJ2-1
DNA: TGCGCCAGCAGCTCCCGGACAGGGAGTAACAATGAGCAGTTCTTC
CDR3: CASSSRTGSNNEQFF

length: 14
D: -
size: many
V: TRBV6-4
J: TRBJ1-2
DNA: TGTGCCAGCAGTGCGGCCCCTGGGGTCTATGGCTACACCTTC
CDR3: CASSAAPGVYGYTF

length: 15
D: -
size: many
V: TRBV3-1
J: TRBJ2-2
DNA: TGTGCCAGCAGCCAAGCACAGCCGAACACCGGGGAGCTGTTTTTT
CDR3: CASSQAQPNTGELFF

length: 16
D: -
size: many
V: TRBV2
J: TRBJ2-3
DNA: TGTGCCAGCAGTCCTGTAGTGGGGGGGCCGGGAGATACGCAGTATTTT
CDR3: CASSPVVGGPGDTQYF

length: 14
D: TRBD1
size: many
V: TRBV7-9
J: TRBJ2-1
DNA: TGTGCCAGCAGCTTAGGCCAGGGGGACAATGAGCAGTTCTTC
CDR3: CASSLGQGDNEQFF

length: 15
D: -
size: many
V: TRBV4-1
J: TRBJ1-1
DNA: TGCGCCAGCAGCTGGAGTAGAGAGCTGAACACTGAAGCTTTCTTT
CDR3: CASSWSRELNTEAFF

length: 15
D: -
size: many
V: TRBV3-1
J: TRBJ2-7
DNA: TGTGCCAGCAGCCAAGATGCGAGACCCTCCTACGAGCAGTACTTC
CDR3: CASSQDARPSYEQYF

length: 11
D: -
size: many
V: TRBV12-3/TRBV12-4
J: TRBJ2-7
DNA: TGTGCCAGCAGCTATGGATACGAGCAGTACTTC
CDR3: CASSYGYEQYF

length: 15
D: -
size: many
V: TRBV12-3/TRBV12-4
J: TRBJ1-5
DNA: TGTGCCAGTAGAGAGACATGCCTTCCCAATCAGCCCCAGCATTTT
CDR3: CASRETCLPNQPQHF

length: 15
D: -
size: few
V: TRBV3-1
J: TRBJ1-1
DNA: TGTGCCAGCAGCCCTTACCTCGGGGCGAACACTGAAGCTTTCTTT
CDR3: CASSPYLGANTEAFF

length: 15
D: TRBD2
size: many
V: TRBV7-2
J: TRBJ2-3
DNA: TGTGCCAGCAGCTACGGACTAGCGAGGACAGATACGCAGTATTTT
CDR3: CASSYGLARTDTQYF

length: 14
D: TRBD1
size: many
V: TRBV3-1
J: TRBJ1-1
DNA: TGTGCCAGCAGACGCGGATCCAGGGGGACTGAAGCTTTCTTT
CDR3: CASRRGSRGTEAFF

length: 13
D: -
size: many
V: TRBV10-1
J: TRBJ2-7
DNA: TGCGCCAGCAGTGGTGGGGGCGACTACGAGCAGTACTTC
CDR3: CASSGGGDYEQYF

length: 15
D: TRBD1
size: many
V: TRBV20-1
J: TRBJ2-7
DNA: TGCAGTGCTCAAGGCTACGGGACAGGGGGTAACGAGCAGTACTTC
CDR3: CSAQGYGTGGNEQYF

length: 16
D: TRBD1
size: many
V: TRBV5-1
J: TRBJ1-4
DNA: TGCGCCAGCAGCAGAACAGGGGGGGCAACTAATGAAAAACTGTTTTTT
CDR3: CASSRTGGATNEKLFF

length: 14
D: -
size: many
V: TRBV5-1
J: TRBJ2-7
DNA: TGCGCCAGCAGCGCCACCGGGGCCTCCTACGAGCAGTACTTC
CDR3: CASSATGASYEQYF

length: 14
D: -
size: many
V: TRBV3-1
J: TRBJ2-5
DNA: TGTGCCAGCAGCCAAGGCACAGGGATAGAGACCCAGTACTTC
CDR3: CASSQGTGIETQYF

length: 16
D: -
size: -
V: TRBV5-1
J: TRBJ1-2
DNA: TGCGCCAGCAGCTTGGCGGAGGAAGCGATGAACTATGGCTACACCTTC
CDR3: CASSLAEEAMNYGYTF

length: 17
D: TRBD1
size: many
V: TRBV5-6
J: TRBJ2-7
DNA: TGTGCCAGCAGCTTCGTGGGACAGGGGACCCGGGGTTACGAGCAGTACTTC
CDR3: CASSFVGQGTRGYEQYF

length: 13
D: -
size: many
V: TRBV30
J: TRBJ2-1
DNA: TGTGCCCTACATGGGACAACCTACAATGAGCAGTTCTTC
CDR3: CALHGTTYNEQFF

length: 14
D: TRBD2
size: many
V: TRBV20-1
J: TRBJ2-1
DNA: TGCAGTGCTAGGAAGCGGGGCTTGTATAATGAGCAGTTCTTC
CDR3: CSARKRGLYNEQFF

length: 15
D: -
size: many
V: TRBV29-1
J: TRBJ2-2
DNA: TGCAGCGTAAACCGGGACACCGCGAACACCGGGGAGCTGTTTTTT
CDR3: CSVNRDTANTGELFF

length: 17
D: -
size: many
V: TRBV7-9
J: TRBJ2-3
DNA: TGTGCCAGCAGCATGCCCAGGAGCTTCGGGACAAAAGATACGCAGTATTTT
CDR3: CASSMPRSFGTKDTQYF

length: 15
D: -
size: -
V: TRBV18
J: TRBJ1-5
DNA: TGTGCCAGCTCATTTCGACAGGCGGGCAATCAGCCCCAGCATTTT
CDR3: CASSFRQAGNQPQHF

length: 11
D: -
size: many
V: TRBV5-1
J: TRBJ1-6
DNA: TGCGCCAGCAGCGACGGTTCACCCCTCCACTTT
CDR3: CASSDGSPLHF

length: 15
D: -
size: many
V: TRBV20-1
J: TRBJ2-1
DNA: TGCAGTGCTAGAGTGGTTGACGGCTCCTACAATGAGCAGTTCTTC
CDR3: CSARVVDGSYNEQFF

length: 16
D: TRBD2
size: -
V: TRBV20-1
J: TRBJ2-2
DNA: TGCAGTGCTTCGGGACTAGCGGGGGGCGGGACCGGGGAGCTGTTTTTT
CDR3: CSASGLAGGGTGELFF

length: 12
D: -
size: many
V: TRBV12-3/TRBV12-4
J: TRBJ2-7
DNA: TGTGCCAGCAGCCCAAACAGCTACGAGCAGTACTTC
CDR3: CASSPNSYEQYF

length: 12
D: -
size: many
V: TRBV20-1
J: TRBJ2-1
DNA: TGCAGTGTTTTAGGGGGTATCAATGAGCAGTTCTTC
CDR3: CSVLGGINEQFF

length: 17
D: TRBD2
size: many
V: TRBV20-1
J: TRBJ2-7
DNA: TGCAGTGCTAGAGACCGACTAGCCGGGGGGGGGCATTACGAGCAGTACTTC
CDR3: CSARDRLAGGGHYEQYF

length: 18
D: TRBD1
size: many
V: TRBV2
J: TRBJ2-7
DNA: TGTGCCAGCAGTGATTGGGTGGGCCCGGGACAGGGGGCCTACGAGCAGTACTTC
CDR3: CASSDWVGPGQGAYEQYF

length: 20
D: TRBD1
size: many
V: TRBV7-2
J: TRBJ1-1
DNA: TGTGCCAGCAGTCTTAGAGGGGGTACGGGACAGGGGTCCGTGAACACTGAAGCTTTCTTT
CDR3: CASSLRGGTGQGSVNTEAFF

length: 15
D: TRBD1
size: many
V: TRBV7-2
J: TRBJ1-3
DNA: TGTGCCAGCAGCCCCTGGACAGGCGTTGGAAACACCATATATTTT
CDR3: CASSPWTGVGNTIYF

length: 14
D: -
size: medium-sized
V: TRBV7-2
J: TRBJ1-5
DNA: TGTGCCAGCAGCTTATTATTTGGCAATCAGCCCCAGCATTTT
CDR3: CASSLLFGNQPQHF

length: 15
D: -
size: many
V: TRBV29-1
J: TRBJ2-4
DNA: TGCAGCGCCTTCCAGGGACCCGTAGCCAAAAACATTCAGTACTTC
CDR3: CSAFQGPVAKNIQYF

length: 15
D: -
size: many
V: TRBV27
J: TRBJ1-5
DNA: TGTGCCAGCAGATTCGGGACGGCCAGCAATCAGCCCCAGCATTTT
CDR3: CASRFGTASNQPQHF

length: 14
D: -
size: many
V: TRBV10-2
J: TRBJ2-1
DNA: TGCGCCAGCAGTGAGACGGGACCGGACAATGAGCAGTTCTTC
CDR3: CASSETGPDNEQFF

length: 13
D: TRBD1
size: many
V: TRBV10-3
J: TRBJ2-7
DNA: TGTGCCATCAACGGACAGGACTCCTACGAGCAGTACTTC
CDR3: CAINGQDSYEQYF

length: 16
D: TRBD1
size: many
V: TRBV7-8
J: TRBJ2-2
DNA: TGTGCCAGCAGCTTCCGGACAGGGAATGGGGCCGGGGAGCTGTTTTTT
CDR3: CASSFRTGNGAGELFF

length: 15
D: -
size: many
V: TRBV20-1
J: TRBJ2-1
DNA: TGCAGTGCTAGAGGCGTGGGGAATAGCTACAATGAGCAGTTCTTC
CDR3: CSARGVGNSYNEQFF

length: 15
D: -
size: many
V: TRBV12-3/TRBV12-4
J: TRBJ2-7
DNA: TGTGCCAGCAGTTTAAGGATTCTGGGGGCCGGTGAGCAGTACTTC
CDR3: CASSLRILGAGEQYF

length: 14
D: -
size: many
V: TRBV9
J: TRBJ2-3
DNA: TGTGCCAGCAGCGCCAGACTAGTGACAGATACGCAGTATTTT
CDR3: CASSARLVTDTQYF

length: 18
D: -
size: many
V: TRBV7-9
J: TRBJ2-1
DNA: TGTGCCAGCAGCTTAATTATGGATAACGGGGGATCCTACAATGAGCAGTTCTTC
CDR3: CASSLIMDNGGSYNEQFF

length: 15
D: TRBD1
size: many
V: TRBV5-1
J: TRBJ1-2
DNA: TGCGCCAGCAGCTTGCGGGGACAGGGGGCAGATGGCTACACCTTC
CDR3: CASSLRGQGADGYTF

length: 14
D: TRBD1
size: many
V: TRBV7-6
J: TRBJ2-4
DNA: TGTGCCAGCAGCTCAGGACAGGGCGAAAACATTCAGTACTTC
CDR3: CASSSGQGENIQYF

length: 16
D: TRBD2
size: many
V: TRBV5-6
J: TRBJ2-1
DNA: TGTGCCAGCAGCTTGACAGGCGGGGGTAACTACAATGAGCAGTTCTTC
CDR3: CASSLTGGGNYNEQFF

length: 12
D: -
size: many
V: TRBV5-6
J: TRBJ2-7
DNA: TGTGCCAGCAGCCTCAGGACCTACGAGCAGTACTTC
CDR3: CASSLRTYEQYF

length: 11
D: -
size: many
V: TRBV18
J: TRBJ2-1
DNA: TGTGCCAGCTCACCGGGCAGTGAGCAGTTCTTC
CDR3: CASSPGSEQFF

length: 13
D: TRBD1
size: many
V: TRBV12-3/TRBV12-4
J: TRBJ1-2
DNA: TGTGCCAGCACCCCGGACAGGGCATCAGGCTACACCTTC
CDR3: CASTPDRASGYTF

length: 14
D: TRBD1
size: many
V: TRBV7-2
J: TRBJ2-7
DNA: TGTGCCAGCAGCCCCGGGACAGGGGTTTTGAAGCAGTACTTC
CDR3: CASSPGTGVLKQYF

length: 14
D: -
size: many
V: TRBV10-2
J: TRBJ2-7
DNA: TGCGCCAGCAGTGATCAGGGGGAGGTCTACGAGCAGTACTTC
CDR3: CASSDQGEVYEQYF

length: 16
D: -
size: many
V: TRBV5-5
J: TRBJ1-3
DNA: TGTGCCAGCAGCTTGGACGTACTAGGCTCGGGAAACACCATATATTTT
CDR3: CASSLDVLGSGNTIYF

length: 16
D: -
size: many
V: TRBV4-1
J: TRBJ2-1
DNA: TGCGCCAGCAGCTCTAGCCGAGGGGGGCAGCGCAATGAGCAGTTCTTC
CDR3: CASSSSRGGQRNEQFF